The rows below give T cell receptor beta chains drawn from one sample of a study of blood T cell repertoires in COVID-19. Using immunoSEQ multiplex PCR, the repertoire was profiled, and TCRdb retains in-frame clones only, with some absent. This table holds a few hundred thousand clones, roughly 84% found once. The sequenced sample consisted of peripheral blood. These receptors came from a woman in her 40s who had recovered from COVID-19. The CDR3 runs from the conserved cysteine through the conserved F or W. A D gene is named only where the DNA matches it firmly. The size field is filled for only some rows; it gives once, few, many or a size class.

clone size	V gene	J gene	D gene	CDR3 protein	CDR3 DNA
.	TRBV19	TRBJ2-1	TRBD2	CASSNPPGQRGGNEQFF	TGTGCCAGTAGTAACCCTCCGGGACAGCGGGGGGGGAATGAGCAGTTCTTC
.	TRBV5-8	TRBJ2-3	TRBD2	CASSWNSGGFGTDTQYF	TGTGCCAGCAGCTGGAATTCGGGGGGGTTTGGCACAGATACGCAGTATTTT
.	TRBV29-1	TRBJ2-1	.	CSVDGGTLYNEQFF	TGCAGCGTTGATGGGGGGACCCTCTACAATGAGCAGTTCTTC
.	TRBV7-9	TRBJ1-1	.	CASSSSPGGYTEAFF	TGTGCCAGCAGCTCCTCTCCTGGGGGGTACACTGAAGCTTTCTTT
.	TRBV3-1/TRBV3-2	TRBJ1-1	.	CASSEQGNTEAFF	TGTGCCAGCAGTGAACAGGGGAACACTGAAGCTTTCTTT
.	TRBV6-5	TRBJ1-6	.	CASSPRGIYNSPLHF	TGTGCCAGCAGCCCCCGGGGGATCTATAATTCACCCCTCCACTTT
.	TRBV19	TRBJ1-1	.	CASIFNKEAFF	TGTGCCAGTATCTTTAACAAAGAAGCTTTCTTT
once	TRBV4-3	TRBJ2-7	TRBD1	CASSQVAQGNYEQYF	TGCGCCAGCAGCCAAGTTGCACAGGGGAACTACGAGCAGTACTTC
few	TRBV7-6	TRBJ1-2	.	CASSLGAQANYGYTF	TGTGCCAGCAGCCTGGGAGCGCAAGCTAACTATGGCTACACCTTC
.	TRBV5-1	TRBJ2-2	.	CASSLVPGNTGELFF	TGCGCCAGCAGCCTGGTCCCCGGGAACACCGGGGAGCTGTTTTTT
.	TRBV10-3	TRBJ2-3	.	CAISVARGGTDTQYF	TGTGCCATCAGTGTGGCCAGGGGGGGCACAGATACGCAGTATTTT
.	TRBV12-3/TRBV12-4	TRBJ1-2	TRBD1	CASRLSGGDGYTF	TGTGCCAGCAGGCTATCAGGGGGCGACGGCTACACCTTC
.	TRBV6-2/TRBV6-3	TRBJ1-1	TRBD1	CASSYSSTGATEAFF	TGTGCCAGCAGTTACTCGAGCACAGGGGCAACTGAAGCTTTCTTT
.	TRBV19	TRBJ1-1	.	CASSIPRSGTEAFF	TGTGCCAGTAGTATACCACGGAGTGGAACTGAAGCTTTCTTT
.	TRBV6-5	TRBJ1-5	.	CASSYPAERGQPQHF	TGTGCCAGCAGTTATCCAGCAGAGAGAGGTCAGCCCCAGCATTTT
.	TRBV11-3	TRBJ2-3	.	CASTLGGGTDTQYF	TGTGCCAGCACCCTGGGGGGAGGCACAGATACGCAGTATTTT
.	TRBV28	TRBJ1-5	TRBD1	CASSFPGTGPGNQPQHF	TGTGCCAGCAGTTTTCCCGGGACAGGGCCAGGTAATCAGCCCCAGCATTTT
once	TRBV4-1	TRBJ1-2	.	CASSPDRDYGYTF	TGCGCCAGCAGTCCGGACAGAGACTATGGCTACACCTTC
few	TRBV27	TRBJ2-3	.	CASSFLSTDTQYF	TGTGCCAGCAGTTTTCTCAGCACAGATACGCAGTATTTT
.	TRBV18	TRBJ2-7	.	CASSPGTQGYEQYF	TGTGCCAGCTCACCCGGAACCCAGGGATACGAGCAGTACTTC
.	TRBV4-3	TRBJ2-1	.	CASSQESGGAYNEQFF	TGCGCCAGCAGCCAAGAGAGTGGGGGCGCCTACAATGAGCAGTTCTTC
once	TRBV5-1	TRBJ2-5	.	CASSTPELETQYF	TGCGCCAGCAGCACGCCGGAGTTAGAGACCCAGTACTTC
.	TRBV2	TRBJ2-5	TRBD2	CASRELAGGQETQYF	TGTGCCAGCAGAGAACTAGCGGGGGGGCAAGAGACCCAGTACTTC
.	TRBV18	TRBJ1-2	.	CASSPPGGISGYTF	TGTGCCAGCTCACCCCCGGGGGGGATAAGTGGCTACACCTTC
.	TRBV19	TRBJ1-5	TRBD1	CASSIPGQGAQPQHF	TGTGCCAGTAGTATACCCGGTCAGGGGGCACAGCCCCAGCATTTT
.	TRBV19	TRBJ2-7	TRBD1	CASSRDRDYEQYF	TGTGCCAGTAGTAGGGACAGAGACTACGAGCAGTACTTC
.	TRBV4-3	TRBJ2-3	TRBD2	CASSRERGGGGTQYF	TGCGCCAGCAGCCGAGAGCGGGGGGGCGGTGGTACGCAGTATTTT
.	TRBV28	TRBJ1-6	.	CASSGGGEAGNSPLHF	TGTGCCAGCAGTGGGGGAGGGGAGGCGGGTAATTCACCCCTCCACTTT
.	TRBV7-9	TRBJ1-2	.	CASSFPEFRDYTF	TGTGCCAGCAGCTTTCCGGAGTTTCGGGACTACACCTTC
.	TRBV3-1/TRBV3-2	TRBJ1-6	.	CASSQDEHLYLHF	TGTGCCAGCAGCCAAGACGAACACCTGTACCTCCACTTT
.	TRBV30	TRBJ1-2	.	CAWKVGGALYGYTF	TGTGCCTGGAAGGTGGGGGGAGCTCTCTATGGCTACACCTTC
.	TRBV10-3	TRBJ1-1	.	CAISVRGENTEAFF	TGTGCCATCAGTGTCCGGGGGGAGAACACTGAAGCTTTCTTT
.	TRBV20-1	TRBJ1-2	.	CSASREGGYTF	TGCAGTGCTAGTCGAGAGGGTGGCTACACCTTC
.	TRBV19	TRBJ2-3	TRBD1	CASSMRQGITDTQYF	TGTGCCAGTAGTATGAGACAGGGAATCACAGATACGCAGTATTTT
.	TRBV18	TRBJ2-3	.	CASSPESTDTQYF	TGTGCCAGCTCACCCGAGAGCACAGATACGCAGTATTTT
.	TRBV3-1/TRBV3-2	TRBJ1-2	.	CASSLARGINYGYTF	TGTGCCAGCAGCCTAGCTCGGGGGATTAACTATGGCTACACCTTC
.	TRBV19	TRBJ1-2	.	CASVTGNGYTF	TGTGCCAGCGTTACAGGGAATGGCTACACCTTC
.	TRBV4-1	TRBJ1-1	.	CASSQDRGYTEAFF	TGCGCCAGCAGCCAAGATCGCGGATACACTGAAGCTTTCTTT
.	TRBV5-1	TRBJ1-2	.	CASRLGRTDYGYTF	TGCGCCAGCAGACTGGGACGGACAGACTATGGCTACACCTTC
.	TRBV7-8	TRBJ1-2	TRBD1	CASSPDRNYGYTF	TGTGCCAGCAGCCCGGACAGGAACTATGGCTACACCTTC
once	TRBV15	TRBJ1-2	TRBD1	CATSRGDSRNYGYTF	TGTGCCACCAGCAGGGGGGACAGTCGGAACTATGGCTACACCTTC
.	TRBV6-5	TRBJ2-3	.	CASSTPGYTDTQYF	TGTGCCAGCAGTACCCCGGGGTACACAGATACGCAGTATTTT
.	TRBV18	TRBJ2-5	.	CASSPANTGSETQYF	TGTGCCAGCTCACCAGCCAATACGGGGTCGGAGACCCAGTACTTC
.	TRBV5-1	TRBJ2-2	.	CASSLESGNTGELFF	TGCGCCAGCAGCTTGGAGTCCGGGAACACCGGGGAGCTGTTTTTT
.	TRBV19	TRBJ2-3	TRBD1	CASSIGTGWDTQYF	TGTGCCAGTAGTATTGGGACAGGGTGGGATACGCAGTATTTT
.	TRBV18	TRBJ1-2	TRBD1	CASSPEETGADGYTF	TGTGCCAGCTCACCGGAAGAAACAGGGGCGGATGGCTACACCTTC
once	TRBV19	TRBJ2-5	TRBD2	CASSGLAGVETQYF	TGTGCCAGTAGTGGCCTAGCGGGGGTTGAGACCCAGTACTTC
.	TRBV30	TRBJ2-2	TRBD1	CAWTSGTGHTGELFF	TGTGCCTGGACCTCAGGGACAGGGCACACCGGGGAGCTGTTTTTT
.	TRBV27	TRBJ1-2	.	CASSNVNTNYGYTF	TGTGCCAGCAGTAACGTCAACACTAACTATGGCTACACCTTC
.	TRBV4-3	TRBJ2-1	.	CASSQDPGRGEQFF	TGCGCCAGCAGCCAAGATCCAGGCCGGGGGGAGCAGTTCTTC
.	TRBV6-2/TRBV6-3	TRBJ2-7	.	CASSYGHVNYEQYF	TGTGCCAGCAGTTACGGACATGTCAACTACGAGCAGTACTTC
.	TRBV3-1/TRBV3-2	TRBJ1-1	.	CASSPAGRGTEAFF	TGTGCCAGCAGCCCAGCGGGAAGAGGGACTGAAGCTTTCTTT
.	TRBV5-1	TRBJ1-2	TRBD1	CASSLDRGRYGYTF	TGCGCCAGCAGCTTAGACAGGGGACGCTATGGCTACACCTTC
once	TRBV28	TRBJ2-3	TRBD2	CAGSGGASSPTDTQYF	TGTGCCGGTAGCGGGGGGGCTTCCAGCCCCACAGATACGCAGTATTTT
.	TRBV3-1/TRBV3-2	TRBJ1-2	.	CASSQAAGNYGYTF	TGTGCCAGCAGCCAAGCAGCAGGGAACTATGGCTACACCTTC
few	TRBV5-1	TRBJ2-7	TRBD1	CASSPDRAGSYEQYF	TGCGCCAGCAGTCCCGACAGGGCAGGTTCCTACGAGCAGTACTTC
once	TRBV4-1	TRBJ1-2	TRBD1	CASSQDVSGQGPLNGYTF	TGCGCCAGCAGCCAAGATGTCTCGGGACAGGGGCCGCTAAATGGCTACACCTTC
.	TRBV10-3	TRBJ1-1	TRBD1	CATTTDRAGNTEAFF	TGTGCCACCACAACCGACAGGGCCGGTAACACTGAAGCTTTCTTT